The clone carrying this TCR beta chain has just a few counts. The antigen remains undetermined. The CDR3 consists of 10 residues. CDR1 and CDR2 from the germline V gene are GTSNPN and SVGIG (reference sequence). The V and J ends lost 3 bases and 7 bases respectively, with 6 bases between them. Stated time point: blood 4 weeks post-SBRT, at nephrectomy. Described treatment: 15 Gy SBRT to primary tumor, nephrectomy 4 weeks later. Nephrectomy followed 15 Gy stereotactic body radiation by 4 weeks. Blood was sampled at baseline, 2 weeks and 4 weeks after SBRT. The data were obtained in a study of radiation and T cells in renal cell carcinoma. Data came from immunoSEQ multiplex PCR; TCRdb stores just in-frame clones and leaves some out. The table lists under 200,000 clones, 88% of them singletons, with roughly 10% in the top ten. Overall study findings and caveats: From baseline, blood top tumor clonotypes peaked at 2 weeks post-radiation. No pretreatment tumor biopsies were available for baseline clonotypes.

The source is a woman between 45 and 65 years old with renal cell carcinoma. The sequences come from blood, collected from a patient whose treatment included radiotherapy and nephrectomy. The rearrangement uses TRBV30 and TRBJ1-2; no firm D call. CDR3 in DNA: TGTGCCTGGAGGAGAGCTGGCTACACCTTC. It specifies CAWRRAGYTF.